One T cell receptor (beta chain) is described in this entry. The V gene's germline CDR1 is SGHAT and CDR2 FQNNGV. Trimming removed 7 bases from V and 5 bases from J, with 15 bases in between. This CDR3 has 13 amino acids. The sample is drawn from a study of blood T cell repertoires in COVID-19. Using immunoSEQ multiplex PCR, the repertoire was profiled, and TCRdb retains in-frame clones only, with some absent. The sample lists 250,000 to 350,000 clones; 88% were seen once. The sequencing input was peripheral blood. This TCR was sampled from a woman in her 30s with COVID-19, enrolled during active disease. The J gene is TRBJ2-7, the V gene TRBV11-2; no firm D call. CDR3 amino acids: CASTPPGWDEQYF. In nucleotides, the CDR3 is TGTGCCAGCACCCCCCCCGGGTGGGACGAGCAGTACTTC. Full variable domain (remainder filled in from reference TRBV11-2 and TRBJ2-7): EAGVAQSPRYKIIEKRQSVAFWCNPISGHATLYWYQQILGQGPKLLIQFQNNGVVDDSQLPKDRFSAERLKGVDSTLKIQPAKLEDSAVYLCASTPPGWDEQYFGPGTRLTVT.